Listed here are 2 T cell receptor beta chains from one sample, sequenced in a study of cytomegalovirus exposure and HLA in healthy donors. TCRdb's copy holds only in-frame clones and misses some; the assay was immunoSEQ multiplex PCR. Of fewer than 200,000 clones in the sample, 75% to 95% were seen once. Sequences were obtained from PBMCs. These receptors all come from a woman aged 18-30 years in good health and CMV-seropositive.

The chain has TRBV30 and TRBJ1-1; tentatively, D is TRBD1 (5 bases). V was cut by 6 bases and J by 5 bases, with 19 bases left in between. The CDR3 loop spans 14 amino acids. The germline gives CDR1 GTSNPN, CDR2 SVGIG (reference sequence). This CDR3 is CACLDIPAWTEAFF. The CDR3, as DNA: TGTGCCTGCCTGGACATACCGGCGTGGACTGAAGCTTTCTTT.

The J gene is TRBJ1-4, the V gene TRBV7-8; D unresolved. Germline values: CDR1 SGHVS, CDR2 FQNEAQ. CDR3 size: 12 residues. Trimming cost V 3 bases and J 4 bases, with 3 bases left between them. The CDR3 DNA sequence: TGTGCCAGCAGCTTTAGTAATGAAAAACTGTTTTTT. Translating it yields CASSFSNEKLFF.